These 11 T cell receptor beta chains share one sample of origin, sequenced in a study of cytomegalovirus exposure and HLA in healthy donors. The method was immunoSEQ multiplex PCR; TCRdb's version includes in-frame clones alone and lacks a portion of them. Here the sample spans 350,000 or so clones, about nine tenths being singletons. Sequencing used PBMCs. The source of these receptors is a woman between 18 and 30 years old in good health and CMV-seronegative.

This sequence joins TRBV7-2 and TRBJ2-5; no definite D call. The CDR3 runs 12 residues. Per germline, CDR1 SGHTA and CDR2 FQGNSA. V dropped 5 bases and J dropped 7 bases, with 11 bases sitting between them. The CDR3 nucleotides read TGTGCCAGCAGCCCCACATCGGGGACCCAGTACTTC. Its translation: CASSPTSGTQYF.

V usage is TRBV6-1 and J usage is TRBJ1-3, with 10 bases lining up with TRBD1. The V gene end was trimmed by 0 bases and the J gene end by 2 bases; junction bases not matched to a gene: 1. This CDR3 spans 16 amino acids. Germline V lookup: CDR1 MNHNS, CDR2 SASEGT. This CDR3 reads CASSEAGQGTGNTIYF. CDR3 sequence (DNA): TGTGCCAGCAGTGAAGCGGGACAGGGGACTGGAAACACCATATATTTT.

The rearrangement links TRBV7-2 to TRBJ2-7; maybe TRBD2 (5 bases). V dropped 1 base and J dropped 4 bases, with 14 bases sitting between them. CDR3 length equals 15 residues. The germline V gene encodes CDR1 SGHTA and CDR2 FQGNSA. CDR3: CASSLVSGDSYEQYF. CDR3 bases: TGTGCCAGCAGCTTAGTTTCCGGGGATTCGTACGAGCAGTACTTC. Looking up the rest from reference TRBV7-2 and TRBJ2-7 gives the full variable domain: GAGVSQSPSNKVTEKGKDVELRCDPISGHTALYWYRQSLGQGLEFLIYFQGNSAPDKSGLPSDRFSAERTGGSVSTLTIQRTQQEDSAVYLCASSLVSGDSYEQYFGPGTRLTVT.

This clone was recorded once. The V call is TRBV10-3, the J call TRBJ1-1; D may be TRBD1 (5 bases). The CDR3 totals 11 residues. V was pared by 11 bases and J by 9 bases, with 16 bases between. Per the germline V gene, CDR1 is ENHRY and CDR2 is SYGVKD. The CDR3 bases are TGTGCCGCGAGTGAGGACAAGAAAGCTTTCTTT. It codes for CAASEDKKAFF.

The chain carries TRBV9 and TRBJ2-5; D perhaps matches TRBD2 (6 bases). Germline V lookup: CDR1 SGDLS, CDR2 YYNGEE. V was shortened by 4 bases and J by 0 bases, with 16 bases between the two germline ends. The CDR3 consists of 16 residues. CDR3 sequence: CASSPSNRDYQETQYF. CDR3 sequence (DNA): TGTGCCAGCAGCCCCTCTAACCGGGACTACCAAGAGACCCAGTACTTC.

This chain links TRBV5-1 with TRBJ1-2; 7 bases line up with TRBD1. With 3 bases clipped from V and 1 base from J, the junction kept 6 bases outside the gene matches. CDR3 length equals 15 residues. Germline V lookup: CDR1 SGHRS, CDR2 YFSETQ. The CDR3 is CASSSGGQYNYGYTF. CDR3 in DNA: TGCGCCAGCAGCTCCGGGGGACAGTATAACTATGGCTACACCTTC.

The rearrangement links TRBV5-8 to TRBJ1-5; 7 positions match TRBD1. This CDR3 has 15 residues. V trimming: 3 bases; J trimming: 6 bases; junction bases outside the gene matches: 9. Germline CDR1 and CDR2: SGHTS and YDEGEE. As DNA, the CDR3 is TGTGCCAGCAGCTCGACGACAGGGCCAGGTCAGCCCCAGCATTTT. It yields the protein CASSSTTGPGQPQHF.

The chain combines TRBV18 with TRBJ1-4; D possibly corresponds to TRBD1 (5 bases). V gave up 0 bases and J gave up 7 bases, with 18 bases separating them. Germline values: CDR1 KGHSH, CDR2 LQKENI. The length of the CDR3 is 17 residues. CDR3: CASSPPRGLVSSEKLFF. CDR3 DNA sequence: TGTGCCAGCTCACCACCTAGGGGACTGGTTTCGAGTGAAAAACTGTTTTTT.

The gene calls are TRBV5-1 and TRBJ2-7; TRBD2 aligns across 9 bases. V lost 5 bases and J lost 4; bases outside the gene matches: 7. The V gene's germline CDR1 is SGHRS and CDR2 YFSETQ. There are 14 residues in the CDR3. CDR3: CASRNPTSGYEQYF. The CDR3 DNA follows: TGCGCCAGCAGGAACCCGACTAGCGGTTACGAGCAGTACTTC.

The sample holds one count of this clone. The V gene is TRBV6-1, the J gene TRBJ2-1; 9 bases map to TRBD2. With V trimmed by 4 bases and J by 8 bases, 6 bases remained unmatched. The CDR3 runs to 14 residues. Germline assignment: CDR1 MNHNS and CDR2 SASEGT. For the CDR3, the DNA is TGTGCCAGCAGTGCCAGCGGGAGGAGCTATGAGCAGTTCTTC. This sequence encodes CASSASGRSYEQFF.

The table lists this clone with a few counts. V and J are TRBV7-8 and TRBJ2-1; 7 bases match TRBD2. Germline loops: CDR1 SGHVS, CDR2 FQNEAQ. The CDR3 runs 13 residues. Unmatched junction bases numbered 7, after V lost 6 bases and J lost 8 bases. CDR3 sequence: CASRSGTGDEQFF. CDR3 DNA sequence: TGTGCCAGCAGGAGCGGGACGGGGGATGAGCAGTTCTTC.